The 17 T cell receptor beta chains below come from one sample, sequenced in a study of a mutant IDH1 vaccine in newly diagnosed glioma. Time point reported: week 11, during vaccination. Doses comprised 300 ug of mutant IDH1 20-mer peptide each, plus topical imiquimod. These receptors are not linked to any known antigen. Sequencing was performed with immunoSEQ multiplex PCR; in TCRdb, only in-frame clones are kept and a portion is missing. The table shows 20,000 to 25,000 clones, with roughly 72% occurring only once. The sample consisted of peripheral blood mononuclear cells (PBMCs), taken from a glioma patient whose treatment included an IDH1 peptide vaccine. The source is a man aged 18 to 30 with glioma. Some clones in this sample may be carry-over from other donors' samples.

This clone turned up a few times. The rearrangement joins TRBV28 to TRBJ1-4, with TRBD1 identical over 11 bases. Germline CDR1 reads MDHEN; CDR2 reads SYDVKM. This CDR3 has 15 residues. J lost 8 bases, V lost 2 bases, and 4 bases had no gene match. The chain's CDR3 is CASSLLGTGGEKLFF. Written as DNA, the CDR3 is TGTGCCAGCAGTTTACTGGGGACAGGGGGAGAAAAACTGTTTTTT.

V usage is TRBV2 and J usage is TRBJ1-2; TRBD1 aligns across 8 bases. Germline CDR1 SNHLY, CDR2 FYNNEI. The CDR3 runs to 15 residues. J was trimmed by 5 bases and V by 6 bases; bases with no gene match: 11. CDR3 nucleotide sequence: TGTGCCAGCAGCTTGCAGGGGGCCGTAAATTATGGCTACACCTTC. This gives the protein CASSLQGAVNYGYTF.

V is TRBV6-5 and J is TRBJ1-1, with TRBD1 as a possible D gene (5 bases). Trimming removed 5 bases from V and 11 bases from J, with 15 bases in between. This CDR3 has 12 residues. Germline V gene data show CDR1 as MNHEY and CDR2 as SVGAGI. The CDR3 sequence: CASSPQRGPAFF. The CDR3 DNA reads TGTGCCAGCAGTCCCCAGCGGGGACCGGCTTTCTTT.

This chain links TRBV30 with TRBJ1-1, with no clear D. Germline CDR1 GTSNPN, CDR2 SVGIG (reference sequence). Trimming stripped 2 bases from V and 0 bases from J, with 10 bases between. The CDR3 contains 14 residues. The CDR3 nucleotides are TGTGCCTGGAGTATAGGTTTGGTGAACACTGAAGCTTTCTTT. It yields the protein CAWSIGLVNTEAFF. Drawing the rest from reference TRBV30 and TRBJ1-1, the complete variable domain is SQTIHQWPATLVQPVGSPLSLECTVEGTSNPNLYWYRQAAGRGLQLLFYSVGIGQISSEVPQNLSASRPQDRQFILSSKKLLLSDSGFYLCAWSIGLVNTEAFFGQGTRLTVV.

This clone came up a few times. This chain links TRBV7-9 with TRBJ1-1, with a tentative D call TRBD1 (5 bases). V was trimmed by 1 base and J by 5 bases, leaving 11 bases between them. The germline CDR1 and CDR2 sequences are SEHNR and FQNEAQ (reference sequence). The CDR3 totals 14 residues. This CDR3 is CASSLVGAGTEAFF. The DNA for the CDR3 is TGTGCCAGCAGCTTAGTAGGGGCGGGAACTGAAGCTTTCTTT.

In its sample, this clone was seen once. The chain combines TRBV7-2 with TRBJ2-7; 8 positions agree with TRBD1. The CDR3 sequence is 15 residues long. V trimming: 8 bases; J trimming: 0 bases; junction bases outside the gene matches: 9. Germline V gene sequence: CDR1 SGHTA, CDR2 FQGNSA. CDR3 nucleotides: TGTGCCAGCGGAGCACAGACAGGGGTCTCCTACGAGCAGTACTTC. Amino acid sequence: CASGAQTGVSYEQYF. Drawing the rest from reference TRBV7-2 and TRBJ2-7, the complete variable domain is GAGVSQSPSNKVTEKGKDVELRCDPISGHTALYWYRQSLGQGLEFLIYFQGNSAPDKSGLPSDRFSAERTGGSVSTLTIQRTQQEDSAVYLCASGAQTGVSYEQYFGPGTRLTVT.

Here the CDR3 DNA reads TGTGCCAGCAGCTACCCAGGGGGGTCAGCTTTCTTT. Translating gives CASSYPGGSAFF. The J gene is TRBJ1-1, the V gene TRBV5-4, with 7 positions matching TRBD1. CDR1 and CDR2 from the germline V gene are SGHNT and YYREEE (reference sequence). The J segment lost 10 bases and the V segment lost 3 bases, leaving 6 bases of the junction unmatched. The CDR3 is 12 amino acids.

There are a few counts of this clone. The chain recombines TRBV30 with TRBJ1-2; TRBD1 matches 7 bases. This CDR3 has 16 residues. The V gene end was trimmed by 0 bases and the J gene end by 4 bases; junction bases not matched to a gene: 11. Germline V lookup: CDR1 GTSNPN, CDR2 SVGIG (reference sequence). The CDR3 loop reads CAWSVEYRDSTYGYTF. CDR3 coding DNA: TGTGCCTGGAGTGTAGAGTATAGGGACAGCACCTATGGCTACACCTTC.

The J gene is TRBJ1-4, the V gene TRBV7-2; a possible D gene is TRBD1 (5 bases). Trimming pared 0 bases from V and 5 bases from J, leaving 10 bases between. Germline values: CDR1 SGHTA, CDR2 FQGNSA. The CDR3 length is 15 residues. CDR3 DNA: TGTGCCAGCAGCTTAGCAGGCGGGGCGAATGAAAAACTGTTTTTT. It encodes CASSLAGGANEKLFF.

This clone came up a few times. The chain links TRBV19 to TRBJ2-2; possibly TRBD1 for D (7 bases). The length of the CDR3 is 15 residues. V was trimmed by 6 bases and J by 6 bases, leaving 17 bases between them. CDR1 is LNHDA and CDR2 is SQIVND in the germline V gene (reference sequence). The CDR3 bases are TGTGCCAGTAGCCGTGACAGGGACTCGGCCGGGGAGCTGTTTTTT. Amino acid sequence: CASSRDRDSAGELFF.

This clone has just a few counts. This sequence joins TRBV7-9 and TRBJ1-1, with D tentatively TRBD1 (5 bases). CDR1 SEHNR and CDR2 FQNEAQ come from the germline V gene (reference sequence). Trimming left V 3 bases short and J 3 bases short, with 17 bases between. This CDR3 contains 16 residues. CDR3 loop: CASSFSNRGPDTEAFF. In nucleotides, the CDR3 is TGTGCCAGCAGCTTCTCGAATCGGGGCCCAGACACTGAAGCTTTCTTT.

V gene TRBV13 combines with J gene TRBJ1-2; TRBD1 matches at 10 bases. Germline CDR1 is PRHDT and CDR2 is FYEKMQ (reference sequence). The CDR3 has 16 residues. V lost 5 bases and J lost 4; bases outside the gene matches: 10. The CDR3: CASSLTGTGASYGYTF. The CDR3, as DNA: TGTGCCAGCAGCCTAACAGGGACAGGGGCTTCCTATGGCTACACCTTC.

CDR3 protein: CASTQGGFWAGYTF. The CDR3 DNA reads as TGTGCCAGTACTCAGGGAGGTTTTTGGGCTGGCTACACCTTC. V usage is TRBV19 and J usage is TRBJ1-2; D may be TRBD1 (5 bases). The V end was cut by 7 bases, the J end by 7 bases, with 19 bases between. Germline V gives CDR1 LNHDA, CDR2 SQIVND (reference sequence). The CDR3 runs 14 residues.

This clone was found once. V and J are TRBV5-4 and TRBJ2-3; perhaps TRBD2 as D (5 bases). V lost 4 bases and J 0 bases, leaving 15 bases between the germline ends. Germline V gene data show CDR1 as SGHNT and CDR2 as YYREEE (reference sequence). The CDR3 contains 16 residues. The CDR3 reads CASSGESGPSTDTQYF. The CDR3 nucleotides are TGTGCCAGCAGCGGCGAGAGCGGCCCTAGCACAGATACGCAGTATTTT.

The chain is built from TRBV14 and TRBJ1-1; 9 nucleotides agree with TRBD1. Germline trimming cut 5 bases from V and 1 base from J; bases unmatched to any gene: 8. The germline V gene has CDR1 SGHDN and CDR2 FVKESK. The CDR3 spans 16 residues. CDR3 protein: CASSAHRGLRNTEAFF. CDR3 DNA sequence: TGTGCCAGCAGCGCGCACAGGGGGCTGAGGAACACTGAAGCTTTCTTT.

Only a few counts were recorded for this clone. This chain links TRBV27 with TRBJ1-1; the D gene is possibly TRBD1 (5 bases). V lost 4 bases, J lost 2 bases, and 11 bases lay in between. CDR1 MNHEY and CDR2 SMNVEV come from the germline V gene (reference sequence). The CDR3 covers 14 residues. For the CDR3, the DNA is TGTGCCAGCAGTTCCCCGGGACTTAACACTGAAGCTTTCTTT. Amino acids: CASSSPGLNTEAFF.

This clone turned up a few times. The rearrangement joins TRBV18 to TRBJ1-1; D call uncertain. Per the germline V gene, CDR1 is KGHSH and CDR2 is LQKENI. V lost 2 bases, J lost 4 bases, and 11 bases lay in between. There are 14 residues in the CDR3. For the CDR3, the DNA is TGTGCCAGCTCACCAACTCTCCCCGCCACTGAAGCTTTCTTT. This sequence encodes CASSPTLPATEAFF.